This entry is about one TCR beta chain. A read error may account for a junction end that differs from germline. The data were obtained in a study of T cells in Graves' hyperthyroidism and ophthalmopathy. The source material, RNA transcripts, was used to amplify TCR beta CDR3 regions. Initially, a first-round RT-PCR of the TCR CDR3 employed the HTBI primer set. From the multiplex PCR reads, TCRdb called clonotypes with MiXCR, one entry per CDR3 protein. This table holds 550,000 to 700,000 distinct CDR3 sequences, 40% to 55% found once. Patients showing uncontrolled infection, other autoimmune disease, pregnancy or lactation were ineligible. The receptor was isolated from an adult woman with Graves' disease, either hyperthyroidism or ophthalmopathy (not recorded which). The material sequenced was peripheral blood or thyroid tissue (not recorded which).

The CDR3 DNA follows: TGTGCCAGCAGCGCTTTTCAAGGGGGTGAAGAACTGTTTTTT. This translates into CASSAFQGGEELFF. The V and J genes are TRBV9 and TRBJ1-4, with a weak D call TRBD1 (6 bases). The CDR3 runs to 14 residues. The germline gives CDR1 SGDLS, CDR2 YYNGEE.